The 22 T cell receptor beta chains reported below all come from one sample, sequenced in a study of T cell responses to AZD1222 COVID-19 vaccine. Here immunoSEQ multiplex PCR was the method, and the copy in TCRdb shows in-frame clones only, minus some. The table includes about 150,000 clones, more than 85% detected once. This specimen consisted of peripheral blood, obtained 28 days after the second AZD1222 dose. These TCRs come from an adult who received the AZD1222 COVID-19 vaccine.

This clone was observed a single time. CDR3 DNA sequence: TGTGCCAGCAGCTTAGATGTGACGCGGGGGTTGGGCAATCAGCCCCAGCATTTT. It specifies CASSLDVTRGLGNQPQHF. The rearrangement uses TRBV7-9 and TRBJ1-5; possible D gene TRBD1, 5 bases. The CDR3 runs to 18 residues. Per the germline V gene, CDR1 is SEHNR and CDR2 is FQNEAQ (reference sequence). V lost 1 base and J lost 2, with 18 bases in between.

This sequence joins TRBV10-1 and TRBJ2-1, with D unresolved. The CDR3 sequence is 12 residues long. The germline CDR1 and CDR2 sequences are WNHNN and SYGVQD (reference sequence). V was cut by 6 bases and J by 5 bases, with 8 bases left in between. The CDR3 here is CASSSRNNEQFF. The CDR3 DNA sequence: TGCGCCAGCAGCTCTAGGAACAATGAGCAGTTCTTC.

The chain employs TRBV7-2 and TRBJ2-5; no clear D gene. Trimming shortened V by 5 bases and J by 5 bases, and 12 bases separated the two germline ends. Germline loops: CDR1 SGHTA, CDR2 FQGNSA. The CDR3 is 13 amino acids. The CDR3 spells CASSPQGWETQYF. In DNA, the CDR3 is TGTGCCAGCAGCCCACAAGGGTGGGAGACCCAGTACTTC.

J is TRBJ1-3 and V is TRBV30; D call uncertain. The V and J ends lost 1 base and 0 bases respectively, with 10 bases between them. This CDR3 comprises 15 residues. Germline values: CDR1 GTSNPN, CDR2 SVGIG (reference sequence). The CDR3 protein is CAWSAWRRSGNTIYF. In DNA, the CDR3 is TGTGCCTGGAGTGCCTGGCGACGCTCTGGAAACACCATATATTTT.

V and J are TRBV11-2 and TRBJ2-3, with D possibly being TRBD1 or TRBD2 (5 bases each). The CDR3 covers 17 residues. Germline values: CDR1 SGHAT, CDR2 FQNNGV. V was trimmed by 0 bases and J by 0 bases, leaving 13 bases between them. The CDR3 DNA follows: TGTGCCAGCAGCTTAGATCCCCGGGGCCGAAGCACAGATACGCAGTATTTT. This sequence encodes CASSLDPRGRSTDTQYF.

This CDR3 is CASNGNTIYF. The CDR3 nucleotides read TGTGCCAGTAATGGTAACACCATATATTTT. J is TRBJ1-3 and V is TRBV19, with no clear D. The CDR3 loop spans 10 amino acids. V was shortened by 7 bases and J by 7 bases, with 5 bases between the two germline ends. CDR1 and CDR2 (germline): LNHDA, SQIVND (reference sequence).

CDR3 sequence reads: CASSLRQGLGETQYF. For the CDR3, the DNA is TGTGCCAGCAGTTTAAGACAGGGATTAGGAGAGACCCAGTACTTC. The rearrangement uses TRBV28 and TRBJ2-5, with TRBD1 identical over 7 bases. This CDR3 spans 15 amino acids. The V gene's germline CDR1 is MDHEN and CDR2 SYDVKM. The trim removed 2 bases at V and 4 bases at J, leaving 7 bases unmatched.

A few counts support this clone. The chain is built from TRBV5-5 and TRBJ2-3, with a possible D match to TRBD2 (6 bases). This CDR3 contains 15 residues. CDR1 is SGHKS and CDR2 is YYEKEE in the germline V gene (reference sequence). V lost 2 bases to trimming and J lost 0 bases, with 10 bases between them. As DNA, the CDR3 is TGTGCCAGCAGCTTAGCGGGCGTTAGCACAGATACGCAGTATTTT. Amino acid sequence: CASSLAGVSTDTQYF.

This rearrangement joins TRBV7-3 to TRBJ2-2; D might be TRBD1 or TRBD2, each matching 7 bases. The V and J ends lost 7 bases and 5 bases respectively, with 17 bases between them. Looked up from germline, CDR1 is SGHTA and CDR2 is FQGTGA. The CDR3 sequence is 15 residues long. CDR3 loop: CASTLTGEGTGELFF. The CDR3 DNA sequence: TGTGCCAGCACCCTAACAGGGGAGGGGACCGGGGAGCTGTTTTTT.

CDR3 residues: CASSPLTASGSTWNEQFF. In nucleotides, the CDR3 is TGTGCCAGCAGCCCCCTGACGGCTAGCGGGAGTACATGGAATGAGCAGTTCTTC. The chain recombines TRBV7-3 with TRBJ2-1; 10 positions agree with TRBD2. This CDR3 has 18 amino acids. Germline V gene sequence: CDR1 SGHTA, CDR2 FQGTGA. V gave up 5 bases and J gave up 7 bases; unmatched junction bases: 17.

CDR3 sequence: CACGPVDDQPQHF. CDR3 nucleotides: TGTGCCTGTGGGCCGGTTGACGATCAGCCCCAGCATTTT. V usage is TRBV30 and J usage is TRBJ1-5; D is ambiguous. Germline V lookup: CDR1 GTSNPN, CDR2 SVGIG (reference sequence). There are 13 residues in the CDR3. The V and J ends lost 6 bases and 5 bases respectively, with 14 bases between them.

V usage is TRBV14 and J usage is TRBJ1-4; D is unresolved. Germline CDR1 and CDR2: SGHDN and FVKESK. V was cut by 0 bases and J by 0 bases, with 11 bases left in between. The CDR3 totals 17 residues. DNA for the CDR3: TGTGCCAGCAGCCAAGAATGGGGATCTGCAACTAATGAAAAACTGTTTTTT. Translation gives CASSQEWGSATNEKLFF.

V is TRBV7-2 and J is TRBJ2-2, with TRBD1 identical over 11 bases. Germline CDR1 reads SGHTA; CDR2 reads FQGNSA. The CDR3 consists of 16 residues. Unmatched junction bases numbered 7, after V lost 2 bases and J lost 8 bases. CDR3: CASSLHGQGAWGELFF. CDR3 sequence (DNA): TGTGCCAGCAGCTTACACGGACAGGGGGCTTGGGGGGAGCTGTTTTTT. The full variable domain, completed using reference TRBV7-2 and TRBJ2-2, is GAGVSQSPSNKVTEKGKDVELRCDPISGHTALYWYRQSLGQGLEFLIYFQGNSAPDKSGLPSDRFSAERTGGSVSTLTIQRTQQEDSAVYLCASSLHGQGAWGELFFGEGSRLTVL.

CDR3 loop: CASSPSGTLDNEQFF. The CDR3, as DNA: TGTGCCAGCTCACCATCCGGGACCCTCGACAATGAGCAGTTCTTC. The V gene is TRBV18, the J gene TRBJ2-1; D tentatively fits TRBD1 or TRBD2 (5 bases each). Germline loops: CDR1 KGHSH, CDR2 LQKENI. V was cut by 2 bases and J by 5 bases, with 13 bases left in between. This CDR3 spans 15 amino acids.

This rearrangement joins TRBV19 to TRBJ2-5; tentative D call: TRBD2 (6 bases). This CDR3 has 17 amino acids. Germline V CDR1 and CDR2: LNHDA, SQIVND (reference sequence). Trimming pared 1 base from V and 1 base from J, leaving 16 bases between. CDR3 protein: CASSIGEGSGAQETQYF. The DNA of the CDR3 is TGTGCCAGTAGTATAGGTGAGGGTAGCGGAGCCCAAGAGACCCAGTACTTC.

This chain joins TRBV5-1 and TRBJ1-2, with D unresolved. This CDR3 contains 13 residues. V was cut by 1 base and J by 8 bases, with 12 bases left in between. CDR1 SGHRS and CDR2 YFSETQ come from the germline V gene. CDR3 in amino acids: CASSLTAQGGYTF. In DNA form, the CDR3 reads TGCGCCAGCAGCTTGACGGCTCAAGGCGGCTACACCTTC.

This clone was detected once. The chain employs TRBV10-3 and TRBJ1-2; no definite D call. CDR1 is ENHRY, CDR2 SYGVKD, per germline. V lost 0 bases and J lost 2, with 4 bases in between. This CDR3 has 13 residues. CDR3: CAISESGNYGYTF. CDR3 bases: TGTGCCATCAGTGAGTCGGGGAACTATGGCTACACCTTC.

The CDR3 DNA is TGTGCCTGGAGTGTACTATTATTTGAGGGGTATAACTATGGCTACACCTTC. Translation gives CAWSVLLFEGYNYGYTF. V gene TRBV30 combines with J gene TRBJ1-2, with TRBD1 as a possible D gene (5 bases). This CDR3 has 17 residues. Per germline, CDR1 GTSNPN and CDR2 SVGIG (reference sequence). The V gene lost 0 bases and the J gene lost 1 base, with 18 bases spanning the gap.

J is TRBJ2-1 and V is TRBV9; D perhaps matches TRBD2 (6 bases). The CDR3 consists of 14 residues. Trimming pared 1 base from V and 3 bases from J, leaving 8 bases between. The germline gives CDR1 SGDLS, CDR2 YYNGEE. The CDR3 nucleotides read TGTGCCAGCAGCGTAAGGCGGGACTACAATGAGCAGTTCTTC. Amino acid sequence: CASSVRRDYNEQFF.

The CDR3 region has the DNA TGTGCCAGCAGCTTGGAGGGAGTCGCCAGGTTCAACGAGCAGTACTTC. This codes for CASSLEGVARFNEQYF. V and J are TRBV5-4 and TRBJ2-7, with D tentatively TRBD2 (5 bases). Germline V lookup: CDR1 SGHNT, CDR2 YYREEE (reference sequence). The CDR3 is 16 amino acids. V gave up 0 bases and J gave up 5 bases, with 18 bases separating them.

The chain links TRBV20-1 to TRBJ2-3; TRBD1 matches 7 bases. The CDR3 covers 11 residues. The V segment lost 6 bases and the J segment 6 bases; nucleotides outside the gene matches: 3. Per the germline V gene, CDR1 is DFQATT and CDR2 is SNEGSKA (reference sequence). For the CDR3, the DNA is TGCAGTGCCCCCAGGGGGGATACGCAGTATTTT. It codes for CSAPRGDTQYF.

This chain joins TRBV5-1 and TRBJ2-7; no clear D gene. The germline V gene has CDR1 SGHRS and CDR2 YFSETQ. V gave up 0 bases and J gave up 4 bases, with 8 bases separating them. The length of the CDR3 is 13 residues. Written as DNA, the CDR3 is TGCGCCAGCAGCTTGGTTGGTGATTACGAGCAGTACTTC. This gives the protein CASSLVGDYEQYF.